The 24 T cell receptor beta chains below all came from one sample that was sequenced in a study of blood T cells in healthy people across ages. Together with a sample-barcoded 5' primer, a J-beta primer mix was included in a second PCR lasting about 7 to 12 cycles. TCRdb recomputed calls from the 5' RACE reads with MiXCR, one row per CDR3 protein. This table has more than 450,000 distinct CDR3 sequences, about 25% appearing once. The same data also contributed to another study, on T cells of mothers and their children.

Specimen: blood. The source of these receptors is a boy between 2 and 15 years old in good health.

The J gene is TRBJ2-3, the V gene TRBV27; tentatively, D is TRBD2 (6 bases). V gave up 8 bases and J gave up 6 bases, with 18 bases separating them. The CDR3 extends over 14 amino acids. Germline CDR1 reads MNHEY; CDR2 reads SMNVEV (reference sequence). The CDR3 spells CASARGSPRDTQYF. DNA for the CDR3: TGTGCCAGCGCGCGGGGTTCCCCGCGGGATACGCAGTATTTT.

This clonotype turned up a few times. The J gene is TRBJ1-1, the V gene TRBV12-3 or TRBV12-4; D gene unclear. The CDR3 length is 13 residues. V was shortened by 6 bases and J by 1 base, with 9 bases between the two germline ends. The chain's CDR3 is CASRAGRNTEAFF. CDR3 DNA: TGTGCCAGCAGGGCAGGAAGGAACACTGAAGCTTTCTTT.

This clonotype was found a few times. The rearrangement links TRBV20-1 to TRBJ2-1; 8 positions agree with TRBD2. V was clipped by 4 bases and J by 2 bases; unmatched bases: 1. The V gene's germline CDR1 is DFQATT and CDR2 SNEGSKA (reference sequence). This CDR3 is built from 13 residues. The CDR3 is CSAISGAYNEQFF. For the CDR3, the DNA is TGCAGTGCTATTAGCGGGGCCTACAATGAGCAGTTCTTC.

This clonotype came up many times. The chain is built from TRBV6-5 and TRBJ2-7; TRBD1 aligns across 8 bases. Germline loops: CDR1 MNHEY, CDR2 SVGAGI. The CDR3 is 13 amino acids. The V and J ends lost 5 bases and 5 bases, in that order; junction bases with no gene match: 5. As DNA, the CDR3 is TGTGCCAGCAGTGACAGGGGTGGCAACGAGCAGTACTTC. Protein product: CASSDRGGNEQYF.

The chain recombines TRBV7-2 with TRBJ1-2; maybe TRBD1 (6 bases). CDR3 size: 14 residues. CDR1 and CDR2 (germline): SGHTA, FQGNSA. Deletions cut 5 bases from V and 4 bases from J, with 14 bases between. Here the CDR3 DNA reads TGTGCCAGCAGCCAGACGGACAGAGGCTATGGCTACACCTTC. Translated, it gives CASSQTDRGYGYTF. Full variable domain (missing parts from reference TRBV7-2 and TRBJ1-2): GAGVSQSPSNKVTEKGKDVELRCDPISGHTALYWYRQSLGQGLEFLIYFQGNSAPDKSGLPSDRFSAERTGGSVSTLTIQRTQQEDSAVYLCASSQTDRGYGYTFGSGTRLTVV.

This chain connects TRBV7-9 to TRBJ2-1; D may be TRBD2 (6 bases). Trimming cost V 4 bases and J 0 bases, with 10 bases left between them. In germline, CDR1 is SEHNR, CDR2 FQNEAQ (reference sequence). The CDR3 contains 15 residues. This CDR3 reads CASSWVGGSYNEQFF. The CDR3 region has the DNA TGTGCCAGCAGCTGGGTCGGGGGCTCCTACAATGAGCAGTTCTTC.

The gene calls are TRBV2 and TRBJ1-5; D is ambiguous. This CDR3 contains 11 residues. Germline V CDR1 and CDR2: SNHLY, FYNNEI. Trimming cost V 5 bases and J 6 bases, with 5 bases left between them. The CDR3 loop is CASSSSQPQHF. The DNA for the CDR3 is TGTGCCAGCAGTTCAAGTCAGCCCCAGCATTTT.

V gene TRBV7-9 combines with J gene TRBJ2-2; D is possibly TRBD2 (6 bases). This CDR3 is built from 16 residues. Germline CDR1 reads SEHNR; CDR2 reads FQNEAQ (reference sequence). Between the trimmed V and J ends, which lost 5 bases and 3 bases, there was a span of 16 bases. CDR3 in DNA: TGTGCCAGCAGCGACTTGGGGAGGCGGGACACCGGGGAGCTGTTTTTT. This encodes CASSDLGRRDTGELFF.

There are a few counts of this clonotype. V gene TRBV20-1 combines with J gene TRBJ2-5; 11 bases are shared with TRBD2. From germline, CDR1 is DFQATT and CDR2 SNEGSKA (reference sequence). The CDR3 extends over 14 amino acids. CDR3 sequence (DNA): TGCAGCGCACATGTAGCGGGGGGGTACGAGACCCAGTACTTC. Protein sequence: CSAHVAGGYETQYF.

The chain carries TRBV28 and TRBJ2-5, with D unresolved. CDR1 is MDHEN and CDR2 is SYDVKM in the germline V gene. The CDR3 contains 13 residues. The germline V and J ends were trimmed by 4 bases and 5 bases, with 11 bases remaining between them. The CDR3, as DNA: TGTGCCAGCAGTTCTTCTGGGCCGGAGACCCAGTACTTC. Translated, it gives CASSSSGPETQYF.

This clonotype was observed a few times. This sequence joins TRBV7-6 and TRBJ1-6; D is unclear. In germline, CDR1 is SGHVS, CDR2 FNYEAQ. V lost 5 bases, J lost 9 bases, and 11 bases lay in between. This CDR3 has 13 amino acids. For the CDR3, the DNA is TGTGCCAGCAGCCCCAATCGGGGTTCACCCCTCCACTTT. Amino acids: CASSPNRGSPLHF.

CDR3 bases: TGCTTCGCTTCGGGACTAGCGGGGGAGAGGCAAGAGACCCAGTACTTC. Translating it yields CFASGLAGERQETQYF. The rearrangement uses TRBV20-1 and TRBJ2-5, with TRBD2 matching 14 bases. CDR3 length: 16 residues. CDR1 DFQATT and CDR2 SNEGSKA come from the germline V gene (reference sequence).

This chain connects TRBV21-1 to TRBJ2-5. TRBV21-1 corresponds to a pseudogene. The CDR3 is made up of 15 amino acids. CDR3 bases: TGTGCCAGCAGCAAGGACGGTTTCGAAGAAGAGACCCAGTACTTC. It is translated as CASSKDGFEEETQYF.

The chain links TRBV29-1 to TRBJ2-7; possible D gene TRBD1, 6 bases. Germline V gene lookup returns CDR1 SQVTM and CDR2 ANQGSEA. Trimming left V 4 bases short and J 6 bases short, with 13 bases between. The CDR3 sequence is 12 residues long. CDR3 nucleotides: TGCAGCGTTGGTACAGGGATGGGCGAGCAGTACTTC. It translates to CSVGTGMGEQYF.

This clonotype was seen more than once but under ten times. CDR3 protein: CASSILGLGNIQYF. CDR3 DNA: TGTGCCAGTAGTATACTGGGACTAGGAAACATTCAGTACTTC. This sequence joins TRBV19 and TRBJ2-4; 8 positions match TRBD2. In germline, CDR1 is LNHDA, CDR2 SQIVND (reference sequence). After removal of 2 bases from V and 6 bases from J, the junction contained 3 bases not matched to a gene. This CDR3 spans 14 amino acids.

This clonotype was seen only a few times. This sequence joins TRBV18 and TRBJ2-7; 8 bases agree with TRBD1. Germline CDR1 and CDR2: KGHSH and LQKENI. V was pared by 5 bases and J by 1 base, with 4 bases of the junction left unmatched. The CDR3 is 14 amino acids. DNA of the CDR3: TGTGCCAGCTCATCGAGGACAGGGTCCTACGAGCAGTACTTC. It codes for CASSSRTGSYEQYF.

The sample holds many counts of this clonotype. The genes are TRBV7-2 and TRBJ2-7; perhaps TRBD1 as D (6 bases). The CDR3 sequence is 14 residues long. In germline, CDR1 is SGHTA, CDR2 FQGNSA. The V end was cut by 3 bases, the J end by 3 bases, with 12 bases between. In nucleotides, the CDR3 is TGTGCCAGCAGCTTCGGACAGTTCTACTACGAGCAGTACTTC. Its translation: CASSFGQFYYEQYF.

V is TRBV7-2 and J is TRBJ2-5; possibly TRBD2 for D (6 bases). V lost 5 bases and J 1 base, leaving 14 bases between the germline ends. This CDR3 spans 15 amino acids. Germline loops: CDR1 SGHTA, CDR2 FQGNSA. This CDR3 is CASSPKRTIQETQYF. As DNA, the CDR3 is TGTGCCAGCAGCCCCAAACGGACTATCCAAGAGACCCAGTACTTC. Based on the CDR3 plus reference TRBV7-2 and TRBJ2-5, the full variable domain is GAGVSQSPSNKVTEKGKDVELRCDPISGHTALYWYRQSLGQGLEFLIYFQGNSAPDKSGLPSDRFSAERTGGSVSTLTIQRTQQEDSAVYLCASSPKRTIQETQYFGPGTRLLVL.

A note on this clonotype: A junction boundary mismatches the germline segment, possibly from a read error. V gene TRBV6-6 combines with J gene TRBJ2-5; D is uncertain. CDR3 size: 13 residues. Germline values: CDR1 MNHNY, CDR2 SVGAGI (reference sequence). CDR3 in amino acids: CASSYSWVKTQHF. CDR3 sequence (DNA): TGTGCCAGCAGTTACTCTTGGGTAAAGACCCAGCACTTC.

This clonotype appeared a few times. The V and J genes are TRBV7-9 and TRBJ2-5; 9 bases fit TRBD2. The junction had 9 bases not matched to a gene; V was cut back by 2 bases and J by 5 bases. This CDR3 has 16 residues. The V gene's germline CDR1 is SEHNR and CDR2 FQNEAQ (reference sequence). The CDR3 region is CASSLLAGAREETQYF. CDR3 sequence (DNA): TGTGCCAGCAGCTTATTAGCGGGAGCCCGGGAGGAGACCCAGTACTTC.

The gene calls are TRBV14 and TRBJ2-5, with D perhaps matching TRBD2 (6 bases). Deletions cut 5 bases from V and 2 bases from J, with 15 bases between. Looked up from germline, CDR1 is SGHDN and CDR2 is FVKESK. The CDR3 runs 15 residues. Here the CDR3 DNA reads TGTGCCAGCAGCGGACGACTAGATTTGCAAGAGACCCAGTACTTC. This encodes CASSGRLDLQETQYF. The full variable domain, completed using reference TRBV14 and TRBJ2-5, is EAGVTQFPSHSVIEKGQTVTLRCDPISGHDNLYWYRRVMGKEIKFLLHFVKESKQDESGMPNNRFLAERTGGTYSTLKVQPAELEDSGVYFCASSGRLDLQETQYFGPGTRLLVL.

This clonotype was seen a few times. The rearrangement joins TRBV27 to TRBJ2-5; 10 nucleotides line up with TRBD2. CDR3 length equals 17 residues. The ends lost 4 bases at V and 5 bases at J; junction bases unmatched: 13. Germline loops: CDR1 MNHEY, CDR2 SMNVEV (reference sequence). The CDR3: CASSSGLAAPGRETQYF. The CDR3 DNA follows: TGTGCCAGCAGTTCTGGACTAGCGGCCCCCGGACGCGAGACCCAGTACTTC.

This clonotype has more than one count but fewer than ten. CDR3 protein: CSATETVSYEQYF. The CDR3 DNA follows: TGCAGTGCTACGGAGACGGTCTCCTACGAGCAGTACTTC. The chain combines TRBV20-1 with TRBJ2-5; D not resolved. The tail of the sequence fits TRBJ2-7 better, so the J call may be wrong. This CDR3 region has 13 residues. Looked up from germline, CDR1 is DFQATT and CDR2 is SNEGSKA (reference sequence).

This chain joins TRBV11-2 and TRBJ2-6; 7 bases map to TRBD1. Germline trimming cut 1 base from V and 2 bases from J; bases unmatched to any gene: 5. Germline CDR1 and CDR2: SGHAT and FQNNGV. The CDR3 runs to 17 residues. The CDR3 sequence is CASSLVRGQAGANVLTF. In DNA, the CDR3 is TGTGCCAGCAGCTTAGTCCGAGGACAGGCTGGGGCCAACGTCCTGACTTTC.